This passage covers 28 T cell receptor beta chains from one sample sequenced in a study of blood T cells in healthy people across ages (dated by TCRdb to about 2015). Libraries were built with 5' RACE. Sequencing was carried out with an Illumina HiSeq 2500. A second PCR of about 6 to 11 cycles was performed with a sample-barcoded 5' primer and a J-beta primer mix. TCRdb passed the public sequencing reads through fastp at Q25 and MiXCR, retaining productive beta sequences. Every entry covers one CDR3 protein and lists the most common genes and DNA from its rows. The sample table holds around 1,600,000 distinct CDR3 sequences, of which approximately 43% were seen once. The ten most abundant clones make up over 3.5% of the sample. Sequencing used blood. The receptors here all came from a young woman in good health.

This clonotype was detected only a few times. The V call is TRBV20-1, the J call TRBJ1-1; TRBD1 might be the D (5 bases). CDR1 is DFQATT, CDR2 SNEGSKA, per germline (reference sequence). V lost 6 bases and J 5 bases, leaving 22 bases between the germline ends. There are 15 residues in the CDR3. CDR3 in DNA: TGCAGTGCAAGCCCCTGGGGCAGCGTGGGGACTGAAGCTTTCTTT. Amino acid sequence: CSASPWGSVGTEAFF.

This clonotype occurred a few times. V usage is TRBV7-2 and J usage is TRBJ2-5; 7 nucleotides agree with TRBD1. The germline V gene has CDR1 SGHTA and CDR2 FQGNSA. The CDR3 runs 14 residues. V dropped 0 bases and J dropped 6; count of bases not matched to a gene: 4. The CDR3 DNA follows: TGTGCCAGCAGCTTAGCGCAGGGGGTAAAGACCCAGTACTTC. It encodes CASSLAQGVKTQYF.

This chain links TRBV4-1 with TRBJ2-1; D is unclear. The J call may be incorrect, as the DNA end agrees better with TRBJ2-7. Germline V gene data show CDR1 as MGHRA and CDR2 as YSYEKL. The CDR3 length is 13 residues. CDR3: CASSQVSYNEQYF. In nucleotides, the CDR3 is TGCGCCAGCAGCCAAGTTAGCTACAATGAGCAGTACTTC.

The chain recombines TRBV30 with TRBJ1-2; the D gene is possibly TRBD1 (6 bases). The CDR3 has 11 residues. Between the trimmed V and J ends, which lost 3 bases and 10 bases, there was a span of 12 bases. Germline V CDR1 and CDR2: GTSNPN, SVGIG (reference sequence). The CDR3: CAWRAGVAYTF. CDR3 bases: TGTGCCTGGAGGGCAGGGGTCGCCTACACCTTC.

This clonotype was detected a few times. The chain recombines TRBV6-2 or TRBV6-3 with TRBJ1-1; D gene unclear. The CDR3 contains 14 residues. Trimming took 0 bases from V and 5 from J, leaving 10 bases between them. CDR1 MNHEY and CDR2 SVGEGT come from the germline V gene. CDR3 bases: TGTGCCAGCAGTTACTCGGGCCTGGGTACTGAAGCTTTCTTT. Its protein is CASSYSGLGTEAFF.

The CDR3 region is CASSQPEGLGYTF. The CDR3 DNA reads TGTGCCAGCAGCCAACCTGAGGGGCTTGGCTACACCTTC. The chain couples TRBV3-1 to TRBJ1-2; perhaps TRBD1 as D (5 bases). With 2 bases removed from V and 7 bases from J, the gap between germline ends came to 11 bases. This CDR3 region has 13 residues. Germline values: CDR1 LGHDT, CDR2 YNNKEL (reference sequence).

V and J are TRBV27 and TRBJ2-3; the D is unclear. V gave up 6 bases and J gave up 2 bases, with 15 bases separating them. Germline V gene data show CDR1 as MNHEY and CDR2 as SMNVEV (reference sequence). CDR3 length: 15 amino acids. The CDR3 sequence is CASSSFPDHTDTQYF. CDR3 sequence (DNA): TGTGCCAGCAGCTCCTTTCCGGACCACACAGATACGCAGTATTTT.

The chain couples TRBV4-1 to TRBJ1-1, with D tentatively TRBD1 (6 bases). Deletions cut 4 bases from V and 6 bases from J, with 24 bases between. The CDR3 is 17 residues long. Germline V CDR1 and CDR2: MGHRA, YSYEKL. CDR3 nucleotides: TGCGCCAGCAGCCTTCTGCGACTGGGGGCCTTGGGCGCTGAAGCTTTCTTT. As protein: CASSLLRLGALGAEAFF.

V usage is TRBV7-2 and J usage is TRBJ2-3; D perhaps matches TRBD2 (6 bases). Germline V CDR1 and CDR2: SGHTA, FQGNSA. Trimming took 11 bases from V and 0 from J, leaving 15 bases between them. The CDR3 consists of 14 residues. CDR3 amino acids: CARIAEPSTDTQYF. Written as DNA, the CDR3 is TGTGCCCGCATAGCGGAGCCGAGCACAGATACGCAGTATTTT. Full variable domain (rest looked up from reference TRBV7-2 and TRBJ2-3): GAGVSQSPSNKVTEKGKDVELRCDPISGHTALYWYRQSLGQGLEFLIYFQGNSAPDKSGLPSDRFSAERTGGSVSTLTIQRTQQEDSAVYLCARIAEPSTDTQYFGPGTRLTVL.

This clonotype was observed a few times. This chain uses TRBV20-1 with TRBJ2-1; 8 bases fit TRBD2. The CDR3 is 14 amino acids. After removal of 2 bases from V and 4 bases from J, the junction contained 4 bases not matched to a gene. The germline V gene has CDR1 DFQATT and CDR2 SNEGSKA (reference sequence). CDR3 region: CSARLREEYNEQFF. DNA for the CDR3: TGCAGTGCTAGATTGCGGGAGGAATACAATGAGCAGTTCTTC.

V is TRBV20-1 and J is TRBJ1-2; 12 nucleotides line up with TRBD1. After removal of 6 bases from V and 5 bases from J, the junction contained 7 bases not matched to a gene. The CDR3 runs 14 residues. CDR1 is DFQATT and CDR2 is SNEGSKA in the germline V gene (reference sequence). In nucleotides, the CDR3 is TGCAGTGCGTCCGGGACAGGGGGCCCTTATGGCTACACCTTC. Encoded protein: CSASGTGGPYGYTF.

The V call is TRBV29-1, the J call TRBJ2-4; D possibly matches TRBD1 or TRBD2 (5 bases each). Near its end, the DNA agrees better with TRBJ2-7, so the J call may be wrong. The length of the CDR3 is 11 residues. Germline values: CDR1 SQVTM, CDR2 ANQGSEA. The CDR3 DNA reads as TGCAGCGTCAGGGCGAGGGGCGAGCAGTACTTC. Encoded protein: CSVRARGEQYF.

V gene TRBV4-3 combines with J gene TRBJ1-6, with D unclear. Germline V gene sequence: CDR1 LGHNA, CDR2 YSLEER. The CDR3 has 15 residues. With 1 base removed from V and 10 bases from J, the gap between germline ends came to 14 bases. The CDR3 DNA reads TGCGCCAGCAGCCAAGGCCTGGCGACCGGATCACCCCTCCACTTT. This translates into CASSQGLATGSPLHF.

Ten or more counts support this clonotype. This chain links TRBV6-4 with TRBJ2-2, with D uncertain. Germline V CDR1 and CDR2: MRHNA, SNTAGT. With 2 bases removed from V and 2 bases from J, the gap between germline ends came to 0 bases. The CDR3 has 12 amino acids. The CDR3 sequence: CASSDNTGELFF. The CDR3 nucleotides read TGTGCCAGCAGTGACAACACCGGGGAGCTGTTTTTT.

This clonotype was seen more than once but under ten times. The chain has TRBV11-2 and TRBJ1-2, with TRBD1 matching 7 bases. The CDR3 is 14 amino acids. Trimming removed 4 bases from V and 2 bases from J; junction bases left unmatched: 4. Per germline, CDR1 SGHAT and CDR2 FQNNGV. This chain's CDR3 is CASSSTGQNYGYTF. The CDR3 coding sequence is TGTGCCAGCAGCTCAACGGGACAGAACTATGGCTACACCTTC. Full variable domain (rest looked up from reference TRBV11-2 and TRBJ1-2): EAGVAQSPRYKIIEKRQSVAFWCNPISGHATLYWYQQILGQGPKLLIQFQNNGVVDDSQLPKDRFSAERLKGVDSTLKIQPAKLEDSAVYLCASSSTGQNYGYTFGSGTRLTVV.

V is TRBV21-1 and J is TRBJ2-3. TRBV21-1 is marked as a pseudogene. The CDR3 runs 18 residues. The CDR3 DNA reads TGTGCCAGCAGCAAAGGAAGCCACCTAACTACTAGCACAGATACGCAGTATTTT. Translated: CASSKGSHLTTSTDTQYF.

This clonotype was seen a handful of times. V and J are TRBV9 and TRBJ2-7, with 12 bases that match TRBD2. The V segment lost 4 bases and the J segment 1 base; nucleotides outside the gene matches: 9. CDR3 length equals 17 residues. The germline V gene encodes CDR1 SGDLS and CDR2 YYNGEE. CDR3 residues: CASSPGLAGLTSYEQYF. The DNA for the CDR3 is TGTGCCAGCAGCCCCGGACTAGCGGGATTAACTTCCTACGAGCAGTACTTC. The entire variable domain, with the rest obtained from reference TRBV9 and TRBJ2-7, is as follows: DSGVTQTPKHLITATGQRVTLRCSPRSGDLSVYWYQQSLDQGLQFLIQYYNGEERAKGNILERFSAQQFPDLHSELNLSSLELGDSALYFCASSPGLAGLTSYEQYFGPGTRLTVT.

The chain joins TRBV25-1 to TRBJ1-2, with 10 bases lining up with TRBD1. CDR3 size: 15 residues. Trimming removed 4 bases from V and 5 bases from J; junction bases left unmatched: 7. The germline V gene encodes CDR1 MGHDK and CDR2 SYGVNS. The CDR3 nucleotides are TGTGCCAGCAGTGGGCCGGGACAGGGGATATATGGCTACACCTTC. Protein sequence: CASSGPGQGIYGYTF.

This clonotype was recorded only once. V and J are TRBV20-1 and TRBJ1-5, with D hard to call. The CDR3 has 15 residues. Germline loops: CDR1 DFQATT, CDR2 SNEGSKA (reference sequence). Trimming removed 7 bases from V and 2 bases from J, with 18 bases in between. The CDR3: CSVKTLATGNQPQHF. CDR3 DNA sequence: TGCAGTGTTAAGACGCTTGCTACGGGCAATCAGCCCCAGCATTTT.

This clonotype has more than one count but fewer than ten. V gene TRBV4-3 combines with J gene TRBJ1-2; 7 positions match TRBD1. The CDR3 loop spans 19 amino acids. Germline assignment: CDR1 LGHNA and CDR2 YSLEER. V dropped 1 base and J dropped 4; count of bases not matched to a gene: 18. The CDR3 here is CASSQVGSEGALLPYGYTF. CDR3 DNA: TGCGCCAGCAGCCAAGTGGGGAGCGAGGGGGCCCTCCTTCCCTATGGCTACACCTTC.

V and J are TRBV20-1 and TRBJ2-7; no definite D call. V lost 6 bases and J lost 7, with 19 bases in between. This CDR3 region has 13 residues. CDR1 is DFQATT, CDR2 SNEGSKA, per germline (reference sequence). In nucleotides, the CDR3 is TGCAGTGCGATGGATAACCGTTACAATGAGCAGTACTTC. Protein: CSAMDNRYNEQYF.

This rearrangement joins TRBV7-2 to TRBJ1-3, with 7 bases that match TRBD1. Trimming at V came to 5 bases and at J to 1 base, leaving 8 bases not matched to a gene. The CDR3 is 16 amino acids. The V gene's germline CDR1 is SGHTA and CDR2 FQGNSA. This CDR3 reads CASSPRQGGSGNTIYF. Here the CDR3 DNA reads TGTGCCAGCAGCCCCCGACAGGGTGGTTCTGGAAACACCATATATTTT.

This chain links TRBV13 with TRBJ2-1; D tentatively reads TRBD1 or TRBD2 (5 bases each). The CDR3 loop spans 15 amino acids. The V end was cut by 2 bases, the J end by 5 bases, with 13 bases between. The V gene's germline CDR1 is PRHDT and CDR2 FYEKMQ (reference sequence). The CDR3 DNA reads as TGTGCCAGCAGCTTACTCAGGGACCGTAACAATGAGCAGTTCTTC. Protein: CASSLLRDRNNEQFF.

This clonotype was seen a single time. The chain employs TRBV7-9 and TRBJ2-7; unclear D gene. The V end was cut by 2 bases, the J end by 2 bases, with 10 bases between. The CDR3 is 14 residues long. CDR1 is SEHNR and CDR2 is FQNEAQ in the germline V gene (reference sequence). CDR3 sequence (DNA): TGTGCCAGCAGCTTACCAGGTGTGACCTACGAGCAGTACTTC. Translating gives CASSLPGVTYEQYF.

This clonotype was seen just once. The CDR3, as DNA: TGTGCCAGCAGTGAAGGAGGGGATGAAAAACTGTTTTTT. Amino acid sequence: CASSEGGDEKLFF. The rearrangement uses TRBV6-1 and TRBJ1-4; D might be TRBD1 (5 bases). This CDR3 has 13 residues. The germline gives CDR1 MNHNS, CDR2 SASEGT. The V end was cut by 1 base, the J end by 6 bases, with 6 bases between.

The CDR3 nucleotides read TGTGCCAGCAAGAATTACTCCTACAGTGAGCAGTACTTC. This codes for CASKNYSYSEQYF. The chain uses TRBV6-5 and TRBJ2-1; no firm D call. TRBJ2-7 matches the DNA end more closely, so the J call is doubtful. The CDR3 contains 13 residues. Germline assignment: CDR1 MNHEY and CDR2 SVGAGI.

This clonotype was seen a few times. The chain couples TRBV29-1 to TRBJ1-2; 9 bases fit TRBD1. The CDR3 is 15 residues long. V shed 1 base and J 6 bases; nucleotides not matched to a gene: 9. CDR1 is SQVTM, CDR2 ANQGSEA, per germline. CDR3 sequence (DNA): TGCAGCGTTGAAGGTCCGGGACAGGGCAGAGATGGCTACACCTTC. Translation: CSVEGPGQGRDGYTF.

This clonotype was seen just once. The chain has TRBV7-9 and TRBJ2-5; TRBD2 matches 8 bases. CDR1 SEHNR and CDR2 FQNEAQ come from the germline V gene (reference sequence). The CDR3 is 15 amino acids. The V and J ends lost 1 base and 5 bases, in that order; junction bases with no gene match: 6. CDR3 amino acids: CASSLVLAGDETQYF. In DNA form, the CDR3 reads TGTGCCAGCAGCTTAGTCCTAGCGGGCGATGAGACCCAGTACTTC.